This T cell receptor (beta chain) was observed in a study of OX40 agonist ivuxolimab in advanced cancers. Only in-frame clones appear in the TCRdb table, and some are missing; sequencing was by immunoSEQ multiplex PCR. The sample has about 93,000 clones; 94% are singletons. CDR1 and CDR2 (germline): ENHRY, SYGVKD. The V and J ends lost 0 bases and 2 bases respectively, with 8 bases between them. The CDR3 is made up of 14 amino acids. The source of this sequence is an adult with an advanced solid tumor such as melanoma, head and neck, liver or kidney cancer. This material consisted of CD4+ or CD8+ T cells sorted from blood, taken in a trial of the OX40 agonist ivuxolimab. The chain links TRBV10-3 to TRBJ2-7, with D hard to call. CDR3: CAISESGLAYEQYF. In nucleotides, the CDR3 is TGTGCCATCAGTGAGTCAGGGTTAGCCTACGAGCAGTACTTC.